The next 12 T cell receptor beta chains were all read from a single sample in a study of T cells in Graves' hyperthyroidism and ophthalmopathy. Template material for amplifying TCR beta CDR3 regions consisted of RNA transcripts. The TCR CDR3 was amplified in a first-round RT-PCR using the HTBI primer set. TCRdb processed the multiplex PCR reads anew with MiXCR; each CDR3 protein has one entry. The data show approximately 500,000 distinct CDR3 sequences, with 46% seen just once and around 8% held by the top ten. Sequencing input: peripheral blood or thyroid tissue (not recorded which). These receptors were collected from a young woman with Graves' hyperthyroidism.

The V and J genes are TRBV25-1 and TRBJ2-2, with TRBD1 matching over 7 bases. The ends lost 4 bases at V and 6 bases at J; junction bases unmatched: 11. The CDR3 runs 16 residues. The germline gives CDR1 MGHDK, CDR2 SYGVNS. CDR3 sequence reads: CASSAGPLGQAGELFF. DNA of the CDR3: TGTGCCAGCAGTGCCGGACCCCTAGGACAGGCCGGGGAGCTGTTTTTT.

Concerning this clonotype: Since the CDR3 does not end with the conserved phenylalanine or tryptophan, this likely comes from a read error. The DNA is omitted, as the CDR3 cannot be located on it reliably, and the CDR3 follows TCRdb's listing. V usage is TRBV20-1 and J usage is TRBJ1-1. The CDR3 comprises 8 residues, both ends counted. From germline, CDR1 is DFQATT and CDR2 SNEGSKA (reference sequence). CDR3 protein: CSARVSGS.

This clonotype was recorded a few times. The V gene is TRBV11-2, the J gene TRBJ2-7; D remains ambiguous. The germline V gene has CDR1 SGHAT and CDR2 FQNNGV. CDR3 length: 15 residues. With 11 bases removed from V and 5 bases from J, the gap between germline ends came to 25 bases. CDR3 loop: CAGNYMTRATDEQYF. The CDR3 nucleotides are TGTGCCGGCAACTACATGACCCGGGCAACGGACGAGCAGTACTTC. The full variable domain, rest sourced from reference TRBV11-2 and TRBJ2-7, is EAGVAQSPRYKIIEKRQSVAFWCNPISGHATLYWYQQILGQGPKLLIQFQNNGVVDDSQLPKDRFSAERLKGVDSTLKIQPAKLEDSAVYLCAGNYMTRATDEQYFGPGTRLTVT.

The chain couples TRBV20-1 to TRBJ2-7, with 7 nucleotides matching TRBD2. V gave up 0 bases and J gave up 7 bases; unmatched junction bases: 12. The CDR3 has 15 residues. Germline V gene sequence: CDR1 DFQATT, CDR2 SNEGSKA (reference sequence). CDR3 loop: CSARDRRREFVEQYF. The CDR3 DNA sequence: TGCAGTGCTAGAGACAGGCGGCGGGAGTTCGTTGAGCAGTACTTC.

Remarks on this clonotype: One junction end does not reproduce the germline sequence, and a read error may be involved. The chain employs TRBV29-1 and TRBJ1-2, with D possibly being TRBD1 (5 bases). The CDR3 is 12 amino acids. Germline CDR1 reads SQVTM; CDR2 reads ANQGSEA. In nucleotides, the CDR3 is TGCAGCGTTGGGCAGGGAGGTGATGGCTGCACCTTC. This sequence encodes CSVGQGGDGCTF. Based on the CDR3 plus reference TRBV29-1 and TRBJ1-2, the full variable domain is SAVISQKPSRDICQRGTSLTIQCQVDSQVTMMFWYRQQPGQSLTLIATANQGSEATYESGFVIDKFPISRPNLTFSTLTVSNMSPEDSSIYLCSVGQGGDGCTFGSGTRLTVV.

This clonotype was observed a handful of times. This chain's CDR3 is CATSFSSGDADTQYF. The DNA for the CDR3 is TGTGCCACCAGTTTTTCGAGCGGGGATGCAGATACGCAGTATTTT. The genes are TRBV24-1 and TRBJ2-3; TRBD2 matches 7 bases. In germline, CDR1 is KGHDR, CDR2 SFDVKD. V dropped 6 bases and J dropped 4; count of bases not matched to a gene: 9. This CDR3 contains 15 residues.

The CDR3 coding sequence is TGTGCCAGCAGTATAACTAGCGGGGGCACCGGGGAGCTGTTTTTT. Its translation is CASSITSGGTGELFF. This chain links TRBV7-4 with TRBJ2-2, with 11 nucleotides matching TRBD2. The trim removed 6 bases at V and 4 bases at J, leaving 4 bases unmatched. Germline assignment: CDR1 SGHVT and CDR2 SQSDAQ. The CDR3 is made up of 15 amino acids.

The table lists this clonotype with many counts. The chain uses TRBV20-1 and TRBJ2-7, with D possibly TRBD2 on 5 matching bases. Germline loops: CDR1 DFQATT, CDR2 SNEGSKA (reference sequence). The CDR3 extends over 12 amino acids. V lost 4 bases and J lost 2, with 9 bases in between. Here the CDR3 reads CSAMAGAYEQYF. The CDR3 region has the DNA TGCAGTGCTATGGCGGGTGCCTACGAGCAGTACTTC.

This clonotype was counted many times. V and J are TRBV29-1 and TRBJ2-5; 7 bases fit TRBD1. Per the germline V gene, CDR1 is SQVTM and CDR2 is ANQGSEA. The CDR3 contains 13 residues. Trimming took 6 bases from V and 1 from J; bases not matched to a gene: 5. CDR3 residues: CSVGTVFQETQYF. In DNA, the CDR3 is TGCAGCGTCGGGACAGTCTTCCAAGAGACCCAGTACTTC.

The chain combines TRBV2 with TRBJ2-1, with 11 positions matching TRBD1. Germline assignment: CDR1 SNHLY and CDR2 FYNNEI. V was clipped by 8 bases and J by 10 bases; unmatched bases: 7. The CDR3 contains 13 residues. The CDR3 region has the DNA TGTGCCAGCTGTCCGGGACAGGGGGAAGAGCAGTTCTTC. It codes for CASCPGQGEEQFF. Variable domain in full (rest from reference TRBV2 and TRBJ2-1): EPEVTQTPSHQVTQMGQEVILRCVPISNHLYFYWYRQILGQKVEFLVSFYNNEISEKSEIFDDQFSVERPDGSNFTLKIRSTKLEDSAMYFCASCPGQGEEQFFGPGTRLTVL.

This clonotype was detected many times. V is TRBV7-3 and J is TRBJ2-5; no firm D call. Germline lookup yields CDR1 SGHTA and CDR2 FQGTGA. With 5 bases removed from V and 2 bases from J, the gap between germline ends came to 9 bases. The length of the CDR3 is 13 residues. The CDR3 region has the DNA TGTGCCAGCAGCCGCAACGCACAAGAGACCCAGTACTTC. Translated: CASSRNAQETQYF.

A single count supports this clonotype. This rearrangement joins TRBV10-3 to TRBJ2-5, with D tentatively TRBD2 (6 bases). The J call is in doubt because the DNA end fits TRBJ2-7 better. This CDR3 region has 15 residues. CDR1 and CDR2 from the germline V gene are ENHRY and SYGVKD. The CDR3 spells CAISGWTTNSYEQYF. The CDR3, as DNA: TGTGCCATCAGTGGGTGGACTACCAACTCCTACGAGCAGTACTTC.